This TCR beta chain was identified in a study of T cells in Graves' hyperthyroidism and ophthalmopathy. Study outcomes and limitations: Most clonotypes expanded in the thyroid (above 0.001) were also present in blood.

Researchers amplified the TCR beta CDR3 regions from RNA transcripts. HTBI primers drove first-round RT-PCR of the TCR CDR3. TCRdb re-analysed the multiplex PCR reads in MiXCR, keeping a single row per CDR3 protein. Of about 290,000 distinct CDR3 sequences in the sample, about an eighth were seen once. In its sample, this clonotype was seen a few times. Its antigen is currently unknown. Trimming cost V 4 bases and J 0 bases, with 16 bases left between them. Germline V gene lookup returns CDR1 SGHDT and CDR2 YYEEEE. The CDR3 sequence is 16 residues long. The sequenced sample consisted of blood. The chain joins TRBV5-6 to TRBJ1-2; no definite D call. This TCR was recovered from a middle-aged woman with Graves' hyperthyroidism. As DNA, the CDR3 is TGTGCCAGCAGCCCCTTGACGGCACAAGCTAACTATGGCTACACCTTC. This translates into CASSPLTAQANYGYTF.